Following are 26 T cell receptor beta chains from one sample sequenced in a study of shared clonotypes between healthy human individuals (dated by TCRdb to the early 2020s). Preparation of the library involved the immunoSEQ multiplex PCR assay. The table comes from immuneACCESS by way of TCRdb, which keeps in-frame sequences with V and J called. Part of the clones is missing from these tables; in studies checked, under half for an unresolved V gene and the rest for unknown reasons. The sample yields approximately 2,000,000 clones; about 90% were counted once. More than 0.35% of the sample is held by the ten biggest clonotypes. Input material: naive CD4+ T cells from PBMCs. The cell subset or site label on this specimen signifies: CD45RA+ positively selected. The receptors stem from a man aged 18 to 30 in good health. Some clones in this sample may be carry-over from other donors' samples.

The V gene is TRBV10-3, the J gene TRBJ1-1; D gene uncertain. The CDR3 is made up of 12 amino acids. V lost 10 bases and J 1 base, leaving 10 bases between the germline ends. The germline CDR1 and CDR2 sequences are ENHRY and SYGVKD. The CDR3 region has the DNA TGTGCCACCCGGCGGCCGAACACTGAAGCTTTCTTT. Encoded protein: CATRRPNTEAFF.

The V and J genes are TRBV6-1 and TRBJ1-2, with D tentatively TRBD1 (5 bases). CDR1 and CDR2 from the germline V gene are MNHNS and SASEGT. The V and J ends lost 4 bases and 0 bases respectively, with 9 bases between them. This CDR3 region has 14 residues. The CDR3 bases are TGTGCCAGCAGTGGACAGACAGCTAACTATGGCTACACCTTC. Amino acids: CASSGQTANYGYTF.

V is TRBV6-1 and J is TRBJ1-4, with D possibly TRBD1 on 6 matching bases. Trimming left V 8 bases short and J 8 bases short, with 18 bases between. The CDR3 runs 14 residues. The germline V gene has CDR1 MNHNS and CDR2 SASEGT. This chain's CDR3 is CASGTGGLGEKLFF. The DNA of the CDR3 is TGTGCCAGCGGGACCGGGGGCCTAGGAGAAAAACTGTTTTTT.

The J gene is TRBJ2-1, the V gene TRBV4-2; D unresolved. This CDR3 region has 12 residues. Germline lookup yields CDR1 LGHNA and CDR2 YNFKEQ. Trimming removed 0 bases at V and 9 bases at J, with 6 bases between. CDR3 nucleotides: TGTGCCAGCAGCCAAGATCGTTCTGAGCAGTTCTTC. Protein product: CASSQDRSEQFF.

This rearrangement joins TRBV28 to TRBJ2-3, with a weak D call TRBD2 (6 bases). The germline V gene encodes CDR1 MDHEN and CDR2 SYDVKM. Trimming cost V 5 bases and J 0 bases, with 12 bases left between them. The CDR3 runs to 15 residues. The CDR3 loop is CASSIGGASTDTQYF. CDR3 nucleotides: TGTGCCAGCAGTATCGGCGGGGCAAGCACAGATACGCAGTATTTT. Filled out from reference TRBV28 and TRBJ2-3, the complete variable domain reads DVKVTQSSRYLVKRTGEKVFLECVQDMDHENMFWYRQDPGLGLRLIYFSYDVKMKEKGDIPEGYSVSREKKERFSLILESASTNQTSMYLCASSIGGASTDTQYFGPGTRLTVL.

The gene calls are TRBV28 and TRBJ2-5; 12 nucleotides align to TRBD1. The CDR3 totals 21 residues. Trimming removed 2 bases from V and 5 bases from J; junction bases left unmatched: 21. Germline CDR1 is MDHEN and CDR2 is SYDVKM. The CDR3 loop is CASSLKGTGGVLGRSRETQYF. DNA for the CDR3: TGTGCCAGCAGTTTAAAAGGGACAGGGGGCGTCTTAGGACGGTCGCGGGAGACCCAGTACTTC.

The gene calls are TRBV7-9 and TRBJ1-2; 8 bases are shared with TRBD1. Trimming cost V 5 bases and J 4 bases; bases outside gene matches: 12. Germline lookup yields CDR1 SEHNR and CDR2 FQNEAQ (reference sequence). The CDR3 is 16 residues long. As DNA, the CDR3 is TGTGCCAGCAGCCCAGGAGGGACAGGAGGCACCTATGGCTACACCTTC. It is translated as CASSPGGTGGTYGYTF.

V is TRBV5-4 and J is TRBJ2-1; tentative D call: TRBD2 (6 bases). This CDR3 contains 16 residues. Germline V gene sequence: CDR1 SGHNT, CDR2 YYREEE (reference sequence). Trimming shortened V by 0 bases and J by 3 bases, and 13 bases separated the two germline ends. CDR3 sequence (DNA): TGTGCCAGCAGCTTGGGCGGTAGCGGAGTCTACAATGAGCAGTTCTTC. This translates into CASSLGGSGVYNEQFF.

This clone was seen a handful of times. V is TRBV6-5 and J is TRBJ1-1; 8 bases line up with TRBD1. Germline-derived CDR1 and CDR2 are MNHEY and SVGAGI. V was clipped by 5 bases and J by 4 bases; unmatched bases: 9. This CDR3 has 15 amino acids. The CDR3: CASSAPGGRGTEAFF. The CDR3 bases are TGTGCCAGCAGTGCCCCAGGGGGCAGGGGCACTGAAGCTTTCTTT.

The chain uses TRBV25-1 and TRBJ2-2; D remains ambiguous. The CDR3 has 16 residues. Germline CDR1 MGHDK, CDR2 SYGVNS. V lost 3 bases, J lost 3 bases, and 14 bases lay in between. The CDR3 region is CASSDPGGVDTGELFF. The CDR3 DNA sequence: TGTGCCAGCAGTGATCCAGGCGGAGTGGACACCGGGGAGCTGTTTTTT.

Comments on this clone: Different DNA sequences within this sample yield the same CDR3. The genes are TRBV11-2 and TRBJ2-3; possible D gene TRBD1, 6 bases. The CDR3 spans 15 residues. Germline CDR1 and CDR2: SGHAT and FQNNGV. Trimming removed 5 bases from V and 0 bases from J, with 12 bases in between. The CDR3 nucleotides read TGTGCCAGCAGCCCCGGACAGACCAGCACAGATACGCAGTATTTT. It translates to CASSPGQTSTDTQYF. Based on the CDR3 plus reference TRBV11-2 and TRBJ2-3, the full variable domain is EAGVAQSPRYKIIEKRQSVAFWCNPISGHATLYWYQQILGQGPKLLIQFQNNGVVDDSQLPKDRFSAERLKGVDSTLKIQPAKLEDSAVYLCASSPGQTSTDTQYFGPGTRLTVL.

The count of this clone is one. Within the sample, other DNA sequences also encode this same CDR3. The gene calls are TRBV9 and TRBJ2-7, with 8 bases fitting TRBD2. The junction had 2 bases not matched to a gene; V was cut back by 0 bases and J by 0 bases. Germline values: CDR1 SGDLS, CDR2 YYNGEE. CDR3 length equals 15 residues. CDR3 residues: CASSVGGTSSYEQYF. The DNA of the CDR3 is TGTGCCAGCAGCGTAGGTGGGACTAGCTCCTACGAGCAGTACTTC.

The chain carries TRBV29-1 and TRBJ2-4; 7 nucleotides align to TRBD1. V gave up 1 base and J gave up 8 bases; unmatched junction bases: 2. The CDR3 consists of 12 residues. Germline CDR1 and CDR2: SQVTM and ANQGSEA. The CDR3 DNA reads TGCAGCGTTGAAGGACAGGGTGACATTCAGTACTTC. This codes for CSVEGQGDIQYF. Complete variable domain (other parts from reference TRBV29-1 and TRBJ2-4): SAVISQKPSRDICQRGTSLTIQCQVDSQVTMMFWYRQQPGQSLTLIATANQGSEATYESGFVIDKFPISRPNLTFSTLTVSNMSPEDSSIYLCSVEGQGDIQYFGAGTRLSVL.

The V gene is TRBV7-2, the J gene TRBJ2-2; either TRBD1 or TRBD2 may fit D (6 bases each). Trimming shortened V by 6 bases and J by 4 bases, and 18 bases separated the two germline ends. Germline V lookup: CDR1 SGHTA, CDR2 FQGNSA. The CDR3 has 16 amino acids. CDR3 loop: CASSRATGGPTGELFF. CDR3 nucleotides: TGTGCCAGCAGTCGAGCCACTGGGGGGCCCACCGGGGAGCTGTTTTTT.

This chain uses TRBV6-5 with TRBJ1-1; unclear D gene. V was shortened by 8 bases and J by 4 bases, with 17 bases between the two germline ends. This CDR3 comprises 14 residues. The germline CDR1 and CDR2 sequences are MNHEY and SVGAGI. CDR3 residues: CASRRTVLSTEAFF. CDR3 in DNA: TGTGCCAGCCGAAGGACGGTCTTGAGCACTGAAGCTTTCTTT.

This sequence joins TRBV5-6 and TRBJ2-3; D tentatively reads TRBD1 or TRBD2 (5 bases each). The V gene lost 4 bases and the J gene lost 9 bases, with 12 bases spanning the gap. The CDR3 spans 12 residues. CDR1 and CDR2 from the germline V gene are SGHDT and YYEEEE. CDR3 sequence reads: CASSVGTETQYF. CDR3 coding DNA: TGTGCCAGCAGCGTAGGGACGGAGACGCAGTATTTT. Full variable domain (remainder filled in from reference TRBV5-6 and TRBJ2-3): DAGVTQSPTHLIKTRGQQVTLRCSPKSGHDTVSWYQQALGQGPQFIFQYYEEEERQRGNFPDRFSGHQFPNYSSELNVNALLLGDSALYLCASSVGTETQYFGPGTRLTVL.

This chain connects TRBV14 to TRBJ1-2; D perhaps matches TRBD1 (6 bases). V was pared by 4 bases and J by 8 bases, with 14 bases between. Germline assignment: CDR1 SGHDN and CDR2 FVKESK. This CDR3 comprises 13 residues. The CDR3 reads CASSRTAGGGYTF. CDR3 DNA: TGTGCCAGCAGCCGGACAGCTGGTGGGGGCTACACCTTC.

V is TRBV10-3 and J is TRBJ1-5; the D gene is possibly TRBD1 (6 bases). Germline V CDR1 and CDR2: ENHRY, SYGVKD. This CDR3 spans 14 amino acids. Deletions cut 3 bases from V and 7 bases from J, with 13 bases between. For the CDR3, the DNA is TGTGCCATCAGTGATGGTCAGGGGAGACAGCCCCAGCATTTT. As protein: CAISDGQGRQPQHF.

This rearrangement joins TRBV6-1 to TRBJ2-7; TRBD2 matches 10 bases. The germline CDR1 and CDR2 sequences are MNHNS and SASEGT. This CDR3 region has 15 residues. V was clipped by 3 bases and J by 2 bases; unmatched bases: 4. The DNA for the CDR3 is TGTGCCAGCAGTGATGGCGGGACTAGCGCCTACGAGCAGTACTTC. It specifies CASSDGGTSAYEQYF.

The rearrangement links TRBV29-1 to TRBJ2-5; TRBD1 aligns across 8 bases. V dropped 4 bases and J dropped 5; count of bases not matched to a gene: 9. This CDR3 spans 14 amino acids. Per the germline V gene, CDR1 is SQVTM and CDR2 is ANQGSEA. CDR3 sequence (DNA): TGCAGCGTTGTTTTTGGGGCAGGGGGCGAGACCCAGTACTTC. It yields the protein CSVVFGAGGETQYF.

The chain uses TRBV5-1 and TRBJ2-7; the D is unclear. CDR1 and CDR2 from the germline V gene are SGHRS and YFSETQ. There are 12 residues in the CDR3. Trimming shortened V by 0 bases and J by 5 bases, and 6 bases separated the two germline ends. CDR3 loop: CASSLADHEQYF. CDR3 nucleotide sequence: TGCGCCAGCAGCTTGGCGGACCACGAGCAGTACTTC.

In this sample, this clone turned up once. The V gene is TRBV7-3, the J gene TRBJ2-2; D may be TRBD1 (5 bases). Germline V gene data show CDR1 as SGHTA and CDR2 as FQGTGA. CDR3 length: 15 amino acids. V was pared by 2 bases and J by 3 bases, with 10 bases between. The chain's CDR3 is CASSLGALYTGELFF. In DNA, the CDR3 is TGTGCCAGCAGCTTAGGGGCTCTGTACACCGGGGAGCTGTTTTTT.

V is TRBV10-3 and J is TRBJ2-7; weak D call: TRBD2 (6 bases). The CDR3 consists of 13 residues. Germline-derived CDR1 and CDR2 are ENHRY and SYGVKD. The V end was cut by 0 bases, the J end by 11 bases, with 14 bases between. The CDR3 DNA sequence: TGTGCCATCAGTGAGTCGGGGTTTGGGGGGAAGTACTTC. Translation: CAISESGFGGKYF.

The V gene is TRBV7-2, the J gene TRBJ2-7; TRBD1 or TRBD2 may be the D gene (6 bases each). Germline CDR1 reads SGHTA; CDR2 reads FQGNSA. The CDR3 consists of 17 residues. V lost 4 bases and J 1 base, leaving 20 bases between the germline ends. CDR3 nucleotides: TGTGCCAGCAGCTCACCGACCCGGGGGCTATATTCCTACGAGCAGTACTTC. This encodes CASSSPTRGLYSYEQYF.

V and J are TRBV7-9 and TRBJ2-2; 9 bases line up with TRBD1. This CDR3 contains 16 residues. V shed 6 bases and J 7 bases; nucleotides not matched to a gene: 12. CDR1 and CDR2 (germline): SEHNR, FQNEAQ (reference sequence). The CDR3 nucleotides read TGTGCCAGCAGTTCACTGACAGGGGGTAGAGTCGGGGAGCTGTTTTTT. It is translated as CASSSLTGGRVGELFF.

The chain is built from TRBV9 and TRBJ2-2; 8 nucleotides align to TRBD2. CDR3 length: 17 amino acids. J was trimmed by 5 bases and V by 2 bases; bases with no gene match: 11. Germline V CDR1 and CDR2: SGDLS, YYNGEE. Here the CDR3 reads CASSVTSGSLGTGELFF. As DNA, the CDR3 is TGTGCCAGCAGCGTTACGAGCGGGAGTTTGGGAACCGGGGAGCTGTTTTTT.